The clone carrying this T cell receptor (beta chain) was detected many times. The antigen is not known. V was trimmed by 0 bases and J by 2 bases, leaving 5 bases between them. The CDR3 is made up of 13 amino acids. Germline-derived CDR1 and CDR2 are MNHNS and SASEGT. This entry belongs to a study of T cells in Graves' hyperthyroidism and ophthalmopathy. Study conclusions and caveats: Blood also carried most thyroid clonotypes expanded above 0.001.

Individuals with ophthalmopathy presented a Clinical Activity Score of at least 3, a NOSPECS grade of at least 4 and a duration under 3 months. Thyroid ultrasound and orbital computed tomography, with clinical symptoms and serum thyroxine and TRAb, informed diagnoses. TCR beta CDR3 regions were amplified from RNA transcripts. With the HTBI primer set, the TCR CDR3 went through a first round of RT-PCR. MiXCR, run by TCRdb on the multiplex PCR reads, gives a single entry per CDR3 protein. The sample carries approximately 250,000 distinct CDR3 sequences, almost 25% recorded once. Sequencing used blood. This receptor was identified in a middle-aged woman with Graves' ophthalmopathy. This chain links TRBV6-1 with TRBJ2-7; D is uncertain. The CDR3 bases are TGTGCCAGCAGTGAAGCAACAGCCTACGAGCAGTACTTC. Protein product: CASSEATAYEQYF.